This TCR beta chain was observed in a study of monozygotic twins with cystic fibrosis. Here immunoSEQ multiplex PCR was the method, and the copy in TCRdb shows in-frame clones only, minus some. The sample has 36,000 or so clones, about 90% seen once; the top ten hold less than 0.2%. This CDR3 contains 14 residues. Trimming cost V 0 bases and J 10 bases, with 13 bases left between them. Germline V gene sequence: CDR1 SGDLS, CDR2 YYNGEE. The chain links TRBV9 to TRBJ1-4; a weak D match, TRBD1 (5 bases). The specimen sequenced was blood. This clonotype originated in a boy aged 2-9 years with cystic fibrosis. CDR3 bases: TGTGCCAGCAGCGTAGGCGGGGGAACGGGAAAACTGTTTTTT. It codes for CASSVGGGTGKLFF.